The clone carrying this T cell receptor beta chain was seen repeatedly, ten times or more. What it binds is not known. The PBMCs used were ones drawn from approximately 10 ml of fresh peripheral blood. This sample is part of a study of Graves' ophthalmopathy and Graves' hyperthyroidism. The wider study: Peripheral blood was collected at initial diagnosis, before any treatment. The study's findings and limits: Predictions made by the model for ophthalmopathy progression reached roughly 71% sensitivity and about 72% specificity. Most expanded clonotypes in thyroid above 0.001 frequency also showed up in blood.

Germline CDR1 and CDR2: SGHRS and YFSETQ. J was trimmed by 1 base and V by 0 bases; bases with no gene match: 4. This CDR3 comprises 16 residues. Beta-chain TCR CDR3 regions were amplified from RNA transcripts. HTBI primers were employed in first-round RT-PCR, then a second-round multiplex PCR followed. TCRdb reprocessed the multiplex PCR reads via MiXCR and lists one record per CDR3 protein. This sample has roughly 500,000 distinct CDR3 sequences, with approximately 15% found just once. V and J are TRBV5-1 and TRBJ1-1, with TRBD1 matching over 9 bases. This TCR was sampled from a woman in her twenties or thirties with Graves' ophthalmopathy. The sequenced sample consisted of blood. CDR3 DNA sequence: TGCGCCAGCAGCTTGGCCGGGACAGGGAAGAACACTGAAGCTTTCTTT. As protein: CASSLAGTGKNTEAFF.